The 6 T cell receptor beta chains listed next were all sequenced from one sample in a study of glioma-infiltrating T cells. TCR alpha and beta CDR3 regions were amplified from RNA using iRepertoire nested multiplex PCR. TCRdb recomputed calls from the multiplex PCR reads with MiXCR, one row per CDR3 protein. Counted here are fewer than 90,000 distinct CDR3 sequences, under 30% occurring once; the ten biggest clones make up under 8.5%. The specimen was glioma tissue, nonneoplastic brain tissue, or PBMCs (not recorded which). The receptors were sampled from a human donor with low-grade glioma or glioblastoma, undergoing nonglioma brain surgery, or in good health (not recorded which).

The chain recombines TRBV2 with TRBJ2-1, with 8 bases lining up with TRBD2. The germline V gene encodes CDR1 SNHLY and CDR2 FYNNEI. CDR3 length equals 14 residues. J lost 4 bases, V lost 11 bases, and 10 bases had no gene match. Written as DNA, the CDR3 is TGTGCCGAAGAAGTAGCGGGGACGTACAATGAGCAGTTCTTC. Encoded protein: CAEEVAGTYNEQFF.

This clonotype showed up many times. The J gene is TRBJ2-1, the V gene TRBV20-1, with D perhaps matching TRBD2 (6 bases). The CDR3 has 17 amino acids. Trimming took 0 bases from V and 7 from J, leaving 22 bases between them. Germline lookup yields CDR1 DFQATT and CDR2 SNEGSKA (reference sequence). DNA of the CDR3: TGCAGTGCTAGAGAGCCCCGCACTAGCCCAAGTGGGAATGAGCAGTTCTTC. This gives the protein CSAREPRTSPSGNEQFF.

On this clonotype itself: This could be a read error, since a much larger clone is one nucleotide away. This chain joins TRBV7-6 and TRBJ2-2; 8 bases fit TRBD2. CDR3 length equals 16 residues. The germline CDR1 and CDR2 sequences are SGHVS and FNYEAQ. V gave up 6 bases and J gave up 7 bases; unmatched junction bases: 13. The CDR3 bases are TGTGCCAGCAGTAAACTAGCGGTAGGTCGTAGCGGGGAGCTGTTTTTT. This encodes CASSKLAVGRSGELFF.

This clonotype was observed a few times. The chain recombines TRBV14 with TRBJ2-7; possibly TRBD1 or TRBD2 for D (5 bases each). This CDR3 has 14 residues. Trimming took off 2 bases at V and 1 base at J, with 9 bases between the two ends. The germline CDR1 and CDR2 sequences are SGHDN and FVKESK. This CDR3 reads CASSQYWGSYEQYF. In DNA form, the CDR3 reads TGTGCCAGCAGCCAATATTGGGGGTCCTACGAGCAGTACTTC.

The sample holds a few counts of this clonotype. V usage is TRBV19 and J usage is TRBJ1-4, with 7 nucleotides matching TRBD1. The trim removed 3 bases at V and 0 bases at J, leaving 4 bases unmatched. The germline V gene encodes CDR1 LNHDA and CDR2 SQIVND (reference sequence). This CDR3 contains 16 residues. For the CDR3, the DNA is TGTGCCAGTAGTATGGCGGGGACAGCAACTAATGAAAAACTGTTTTTT. Encoded protein: CASSMAGTATNEKLFF.

In this sample, this clonotype turned up many times. The chain has TRBV6-1 and TRBJ2-5; no definite D call. The length of the CDR3 is 14 residues. CDR1 MNHNS and CDR2 SASEGT come from the germline V gene. V lost 0 bases to trimming and J lost 4 bases, with 9 bases between them. The CDR3 reads CASSEARTLETQYF. The CDR3 DNA reads as TGTGCCAGCAGTGAAGCCAGGACCCTAGAGACCCAGTACTTC.